The rows below give T cell receptor beta chains drawn from one sample of a study of cytomegalovirus exposure and HLA in healthy donors. Sequencing was performed with immunoSEQ multiplex PCR; in TCRdb, only in-frame clones are kept and a portion is missing. This sample carries about 150,000 clones, 64% of them seen once, and the ten largest clones take approximately 2.9%. Input material: PBMCs. Receptors were obtained from a woman in her thirties in good health and CMV-seropositive. The conserved cysteine and the conserved F or W are not part of the CDR3 here. The order of the fields is V gene, D gene, J gene, CDR3 length, CDR3 protein. D genes are given only for firm matches.

V gene: TRBV11-1
D gene: TRBD2
J gene: TRBJ2-5
CDR3 length: 15
CDR3 protein: ASSLRRLAGNQETQY

V gene: TRBV30
D gene: TRBD1
J gene: TRBJ1-1
CDR3 length: 11
CDR3 protein: AVEKYRGTEAF

V gene: TRBV30
D gene: NA
J gene: TRBJ1-1
CDR3 length: 13
CDR3 protein: AWSVLGGLDTEAF

V gene: TRBV7-9
D gene: NA
J gene: TRBJ2-7
CDR3 length: 12
CDR3 protein: ASSLARSGDEQY

V gene: TRBV6-5
D gene: NA
J gene: TRBJ1-1
CDR3 length: 10
CDR3 protein: ASGRGGTEAF

V gene: TRBV6-1
D gene: NA
J gene: TRBJ1-2
CDR3 length: 12
CDR3 protein: ASSPDRNPYGYT

V gene: TRBV4-1
D gene: NA
J gene: TRBJ1-1
CDR3 length: 14
CDR3 protein: ASSQKAGHANTEAF

V gene: TRBV7-9
D gene: NA
J gene: TRBJ1-2
CDR3 length: 12
CDR3 protein: ASSPSRGAYGYT

V gene: TRBV28
D gene: NA
J gene: TRBJ2-7
CDR3 length: 12
CDR3 protein: ASTPVRDTYEQY

V gene: TRBV5-1
D gene: NA
J gene: TRBJ2-7
CDR3 length: 12
CDR3 protein: ASSLGGISYEQY

V gene: TRBV6-5
D gene: TRBD1
J gene: TRBJ1-2
CDR3 length: 13
CDR3 protein: ASRDLGGPGGGCT

V gene: TRBV7-2
D gene: TRBD1
J gene: TRBJ1-5
CDR3 length: 12
CDR3 protein: ASSLTGQGSPQH

V gene: TRBV10-3
D gene: NA
J gene: TRBJ1-2
CDR3 length: 12
CDR3 protein: AISEAGPAYGYT

V gene: TRBV28
D gene: NA
J gene: TRBJ1-5
CDR3 length: 10
CDR3 protein: ASLASNQSQH

V gene: TRBV7-2
D gene: NA
J gene: TRBJ1-1
CDR3 length: 11
CDR3 protein: ASSRRRGSEAF

V gene: TRBV18
D gene: NA
J gene: TRBJ1-1
CDR3 length: 13
CDR3 protein: ASSPQNQGGTEAF

V gene: TRBV9
D gene: TRBD2
J gene: TRBJ2-2
CDR3 length: 13
CDR3 protein: ASGQRGSNTGELF

V gene: TRBV2
D gene: TRBD2
J gene: TRBJ2-4
CDR3 length: 14
CDR3 protein: ASKASGRPGGNIQY

V gene: TRBV5-6
D gene: NA
J gene: TRBJ1-2
CDR3 length: 10
CDR3 protein: ASSSNSYGYT

V gene: TRBV19
D gene: TRBD1
J gene: TRBJ1-2
CDR3 length: 12
CDR3 protein: ASTRDRAYYGYT

V gene: TRBV5-1
D gene: NA
J gene: TRBJ2-3
CDR3 length: 11
CDR3 protein: ASSLDTPDTQY

V gene: TRBV6-4
D gene: TRBD2
J gene: TRBJ2-1
CDR3 length: 14
CDR3 protein: ASSGLAGVGYNEQF

V gene: TRBV19
D gene: NA
J gene: TRBJ1-4
CDR3 length: 13
CDR3 protein: ATSQKIGQNEKLF

V gene: TRBV29-1
D gene: TRBD2
J gene: TRBJ2-1
CDR3 length: 14
CDR3 protein: SAPGGLAGHYNEQF

V gene: TRBV5-1
D gene: NA
J gene: TRBJ2-6
CDR3 length: 15
CDR3 protein: ASSLSPATSGANVLT

V gene: TRBV29-1
D gene: TRBD1
J gene: TRBJ2-5
CDR3 length: 13
CDR3 protein: SARGLQGVGETQY

V gene: TRBV7-6
D gene: NA
J gene: TRBJ2-7
CDR3 length: 11
CDR3 protein: ASSLADSYEQY

V gene: TRBV20-1
D gene: NA
J gene: TRBJ2-1
CDR3 length: 9
CDR3 protein: SASESDEQF

V gene: TRBV30
D gene: NA
J gene: TRBJ1-3
CDR3 length: 9
CDR3 protein: AWTSGNTIY

V gene: TRBV5-8
D gene: NA
J gene: TRBJ2-5
CDR3 length: 11
CDR3 protein: ASSLAGDETQY

V gene: TRBV10-1
D gene: TRBD2
J gene: TRBJ2-1
CDR3 length: 13
CDR3 protein: ASRALLSGRGEQF

V gene: TRBV15
D gene: NA
J gene: TRBJ1-4
CDR3 length: 13
CDR3 protein: AASRDQAGGEKLF

V gene: TRBV9
D gene: NA
J gene: TRBJ2-5
CDR3 length: 10
CDR3 protein: ASSVEGETQY

V gene: TRBV5-1
D gene: NA
J gene: TRBJ1-3
CDR3 length: 14
CDR3 protein: ASSLEWGALGNTIY

V gene: TRBV6-4
D gene: NA
J gene: TRBJ2-2
CDR3 length: 12
CDR3 protein: ASRTAGDSGELF

V gene: TRBV5-8
D gene: NA
J gene: TRBJ1-5
CDR3 length: 14
CDR3 protein: ASSRLGLNSNQPQH

V gene: TRBV6-1
D gene: TRBD1
J gene: TRBJ1-4
CDR3 length: 12
CDR3 protein: ASRDRTSNEKLF

V gene: TRBV5-1
D gene: NA
J gene: TRBJ1-2
CDR3 length: 13
CDR3 protein: ASSLAPTGVYGYT

V gene: TRBV5-1
D gene: TRBD1
J gene: TRBJ1-4
CDR3 length: 13
CDR3 protein: ASGIQGGILEKLF

V gene: TRBV2
D gene: TRBD1
J gene: TRBJ1-5
CDR3 length: 12
CDR3 protein: ASSDRDRGQPQH

V gene: TRBV5-6
D gene: NA
J gene: TRBJ1-2
CDR3 length: 13
CDR3 protein: ASSELMTANYGYT

V gene: TRBV13
D gene: TRBD2
J gene: TRBJ2-3
CDR3 length: 16
CDR3 protein: ASSLGHKAGVSTDTQY

V gene: TRBV5-8
D gene: TRBD1
J gene: TRBJ2-3
CDR3 length: 12
CDR3 protein: ASILTGGTDTQY

V gene: TRBV9
D gene: NA
J gene: TRBJ1-1
CDR3 length: 13
CDR3 protein: ASSGVAALGTEAF

V gene: TRBV15
D gene: TRBD1
J gene: TRBJ1-1
CDR3 length: 13
CDR3 protein: ATSRAFPGQGDAF

V gene: TRBV5-1
D gene: TRBD1
J gene: TRBJ1-6
CDR3 length: 15
CDR3 protein: ASRVEKGASVSSPLH

V gene: TRBV15
D gene: NA
J gene: TRBJ1-1
CDR3 length: 15
CDR3 protein: ATSRDLAGKVNTEAF

V gene: TRBV7-9
D gene: NA
J gene: TRBJ1-1
CDR3 length: 13
CDR3 protein: ASSLGGRAGARAF

V gene: TRBV7-9
D gene: NA
J gene: TRBJ1-2
CDR3 length: 13
CDR3 protein: ASSSASPAGYGYT

V gene: TRBV5-1
D gene: NA
J gene: TRBJ2-3
CDR3 length: 12
CDR3 protein: ASSLWGPTDTQY

V gene: TRBV6-5
D gene: NA
J gene: TRBJ1-1
CDR3 length: 11
CDR3 protein: ASSYSIQGRAF

V gene: TRBV6-1
D gene: TRBD1
J gene: TRBJ1-2
CDR3 length: 12
CDR3 protein: ASRRQGEDYGYT

V gene: TRBV13
D gene: TRBD1
J gene: TRBJ1-2
CDR3 length: 12
CDR3 protein: ASTWDSGYYGYT

V gene: TRBV5-1
D gene: TRBD1
J gene: TRBJ2-1
CDR3 length: 16
CDR3 protein: ASSLGPTGGPRRNEQF